This TCR beta chain was identified during a study of glioma-infiltrating T cells. The overall study: Dexamethasone exposure before glioma surgery was limited to six or fewer days. Sequencing aimed for about 4.5- to 11-fold coverage of about a million peripheral T cells. Points from the study as a whole: Non-neoplastic patients had below-expected tissue-blood divergence, while all gliomas exceeded expectation.

This clonotype was observed at least ten times. Its antigen is as yet unknown. Amplification of TCR alpha and beta CDR3 regions from RNA used iRepertoire nested multiplex PCR. TCRdb analysed the multiplex PCR reads with MiXCR anew, one entry per CDR3 protein. The sample yields 300,000 to 450,000 distinct CDR3 sequences, roughly two fifths seen once. The CDR3 consists of 11 residues. Per germline, CDR1 MDHEN and CDR2 SYDVKM. V lost 3 bases and J 5 bases, leaving 5 bases between the germline ends. The clonotype originates from a human donor with low-grade glioma or glioblastoma, undergoing nonglioma brain surgery, or in good health (not recorded which). The V gene is TRBV28, the J gene TRBJ2-7; D remains ambiguous. The sequenced sample consisted of glioma tissue, nonneoplastic brain tissue, or PBMCs (not recorded which). The CDR3 sequence is CASSFNDEQYF. DNA of the CDR3: TGTGCCAGCAGTTTTAACGACGAGCAGTACTTC.